A selection of T cell receptor beta chains follows, all from one sample in a study of cytomegalovirus exposure and HLA in healthy donors. Profiled with immunoSEQ multiplex PCR; TCRdb holds only in-frame clones, not every one. The sample has about 170,000 clones, approximately 81% seen once. Sequences were obtained from PBMCs. These receptors were collected from a woman aged 45-65 years in good health and CMV-seronegative. Both conserved end residues are part of each CDR3. The order of the fields is V gene, CDR3 protein.

v_call: TRBV2; cdr3_aa: CASKMTGLFYGYTF
v_call: TRBV6-1; cdr3_aa: CASSENRAVSVPQHF
v_call: TRBV7-2; cdr3_aa: CASSLEYEQYF
v_call: TRBV9; cdr3_aa: CASSVAPYTEAFF
v_call: TRBV18; cdr3_aa: CASSPGLAATESIQYF
v_call: TRBV28; cdr3_aa: CASSGQGVYEQYF
v_call: TRBV4-3; cdr3_aa: CASSPVGQGGGYTF
v_call: TRBV5-4; cdr3_aa: CASSLAGGSSTDTQYF
v_call: TRBV18; cdr3_aa: CASSPLTGGLTPVHEQFF
v_call: TRBV19; cdr3_aa: CASSTSTGVLDYSNQPQHF
v_call: TRBV2; cdr3_aa: CASSYAAGPTDTQYF
v_call: TRBV27; cdr3_aa: CASSLRQARQETQYF
v_call: TRBV21-1; cdr3_aa: CASRWWAGGHNEQFF
v_call: TRBV5-8; cdr3_aa: CASSLGHGRESGEAFF
v_call: TRBV4-3; cdr3_aa: CASSQARANGYTF
v_call: TRBV19; cdr3_aa: CASSIWGPGELFF
v_call: TRBV6-4; cdr3_aa: CASSPAGTSLEQYF
v_call: TRBV4-3; cdr3_aa: CASSQGVANRDTYEQYF
v_call: TRBV5-5; cdr3_aa: CASSSPGGWGVQYF
v_call: TRBV28; cdr3_aa: CASRIAGTEETQYF
v_call: TRBV2; cdr3_aa: CASSPPGRRQFF
v_call: TRBV28; cdr3_aa: CASSFSLFGGSGSYEQYF
v_call: TRBV11-1; cdr3_aa: CASSSGEFGTSTDTQYF
v_call: TRBV4-3; cdr3_aa: CASSQELAGGGSETQYF
v_call: TRBV19; cdr3_aa: CASSITGIPYEQYF
v_call: TRBV25-1; cdr3_aa: CATGGVDTQYF
v_call: TRBV28; cdr3_aa: CASSLIRVAGGTDTQYF
v_call: TRBV2; cdr3_aa: CASRRAGVQPQHF
v_call: TRBV2; cdr3_aa: CASSERGGYNGYTF
v_call: TRBV7-2; cdr3_aa: CASSEIVGGQGYNQPQHF
v_call: TRBV15; cdr3_aa: CATSRDLAGSYEQYF
v_call: TRBV6-5; cdr3_aa: CASSYSTPGEQYF
v_call: TRBV7-2; cdr3_aa: CASSLAWTSGAYEQYF
v_call: TRBV5-5; cdr3_aa: CASSGGQGDEQYF
v_call: TRBV10-3; cdr3_aa: CAISESSGGAAREQFF
v_call: TRBV27; cdr3_aa: CASSLFEGAQRNYGYTF
v_call: TRBV19; cdr3_aa: CASSAKMNTGELFF
v_call: TRBV28; cdr3_aa: CASSPDRRRDYEQYF
v_call: TRBV7-9; cdr3_aa: CSSSTTQGRTEAFF
v_call: TRBV25-1; cdr3_aa: CASSEFRTSQNIQYF
v_call: TRBV9; cdr3_aa: CASSATGGGRADEQFF
v_call: TRBV9; cdr3_aa: CASSVGSATGGQPQHF
v_call: TRBV11-2; cdr3_aa: CASSLVPSTVYYEQYF
v_call: TRBV9; cdr3_aa: CASSVAGDRADNEQFF
v_call: TRBV28; cdr3_aa: CASSLRWDRFYNSPLHF
v_call: TRBV5-1; cdr3_aa: CASSPGRQPQHF
v_call: TRBV25-1; cdr3_aa: CASSGKQVFGGNTIYF
v_call: TRBV19; cdr3_aa: CASTVTGGTYEQYF
v_call: TRBV28; cdr3_aa: CASSPQTNYNEQFF
v_call: TRBV9; cdr3_aa: CASSGQGAYGYTF
v_call: TRBV6-5; cdr3_aa: CASSARGGYEQYF
v_call: TRBV7-2; cdr3_aa: CASSLDGTSYEQYF
v_call: TRBV27; cdr3_aa: CASSFERSTDTQYF
v_call: TRBV7-8; cdr3_aa: CASSSTDTYEQYF
v_call: TRBV28; cdr3_aa: CASGAIQHLTEAFF
v_call: TRBV6-5; cdr3_aa: CASSYGGISYEQYF
v_call: TRBV9; cdr3_aa: CASSDTRTGAVVGYTF